This T cell receptor beta chain is drawn from a study of Tregs in tolerant kidney transplant recipients (dated by TCRdb to between 2018 and 2021). For the wider study: The study used TCRbeta sequencing to identify donor-specific regulatory T cells before combined kidney and bone marrow transplantation, then tracked those cells after transplant. Results the study describes overall, beyond this receptor: Because only a small number of patients were included, the study had limitations, and the results will need to be validated in larger populations as well as under other immunosuppression protocols. Expanding Tregs with activated donor B cells appeared to identify the most biologically relevant and donor-specific TCRbeta repertoire. Because the PCR primers were changed over time for some patients, nucleotide-level comparison could not be performed across the samples from those patients. In tolerant patients, donor-specific Tregs expanded more than Tregs overall, which suggests antigen-driven rather than nonspecific expansion. Biological reproducibility was not directly assessed, although technical replication error appeared to be minimal.

The transplants used related donors along with nonmyeloablative bone marrow transplantation, and in the human trials mixed chimerism was transient. Thawed PBMCs were FACS-sorted into unstimulated Tregs (CD4+CD25+CD127-), CD4+ non-Tregs (CD4+CD25-), CD4 cells and CD8 cells. Patients were several combined kidney and bone marrow transplant recipients from the ITN036ST trial, and only these trial subjects had samples available. Healthy control blood was processed to PBMCs with a Ficoll density gradient and then cryopreserved, whereas patient PBMCs were collected both before and after transplant. For TCRbeta CDR3 sequencing, genomic DNA from the sorted cells was extracted using the QIAGEN DNeasy Blood and Tissue Kit. High-throughput TCRbeta CDR3 sequencing, including PCR amplification with bias correction and internal controls, was performed commercially through immunoSEQ. Per the source publication's procedure: Unique productive TCRbeta sequences were defined by CDR3 nucleotide sequence where primers matched, otherwise by CDR3 amino acid sequence with Vbeta and Jbeta genes. To correct sorting error, sequences shared between sorted populations at a frequency ratio of 2:1 or less were removed; the rest were assigned to the higher population. Sequences were defined as donor-reactive when expanded at least 5-fold in CFSE-low cells versus unstimulated cells and present at a frequency of at least 0.01% in CFSE-low cells. Repertoire divergence was quantified by Jensen-Shannon divergence using the top 100 TCRbeta sequences ranked by frequency. For samples with multiple sequencing runs, sorting error was corrected in each run separately before the runs were combined. The table was pulled from immuneACCESS by TCRdb, which kept in-frame rearrangements only. Such tables lose some clones; where checked, under half of the loss comes from unresolved V genes, and the rest has no known cause. Clone size and V and J calls were adopted from that table, with D and trimming inferred from the DNA. Recorded for this sample are approximately 90,000 clones; 93% of them occurred a single time. More than 1.5% of the sample is taken by the ten largest.

Comment on this clone: This receptor's antigen is unknown. Per-base qualities were not stored, and no clone one base away is much larger.

The germline V gene encodes CDR1 GTSNPN and CDR2 SVGIG (reference sequence). The CDR3, from cysteine to phenylalanine, totals 13 residues. The read is trimmed to its CDR3 DNA, 39 bases read in frame from base 1. V is reduced by 3 bases and J by 3 bases, leaving a spacing of 11 bases between them. Material: CD4+ T cells from blood (PBMCs), obtained 12 months after the transplant. The TCR was taken from a human patient who received a combined kidney and bone marrow transplant. In patients who had a transplant, some T cells may come from the graft donor. This chain joins TRBV30 to TRBJ1-2; TRBD1 is a weak D gene call, 6 bases matching. At the DNA level, the sequence is TGTGCCTGGAGCGTACAGGGTCACTATGGCTACACCTTC. Its amino acids are CAWSVQGHYGYTF.